This T cell receptor beta chain was sequenced during a study of metastatic and nonmetastatic thyroid tumors. Across the whole study: It was across blood and tumor or nodule tissue from malignant and benign thyroid patients that repertoires were compared. General observations from the study: Malignant tumors reportedly showed significantly higher TCR beta diversity than benign nodules in both blood and tumor.

TCRdb re-called the PCR reads through MiXCR. This table holds some 15,000 clones, roughly 20% found once. Trimming left V 0 bases short and J 7 bases short, with 12 bases between. The CDR3 is 15 residues long. Germline V gene lookup returns CDR1 SGHNT and CDR2 YENEEA. Treatment of any kind had been given to no patient before thyroid surgery. Many counts were recorded for this clone. The antigen is undetermined. The chain employs TRBV11-3 and TRBJ2-2; D perhaps matches TRBD2 (6 bases). The sequence was collected from a female donor with papillary thyroid cancer or a benign thyroid nodule (not recorded which). Some clones in this sample may be carry-over from other donors' samples. Sequenced sample: blood. CDR3 DNA: TGTGCCAGCAGCTTAGATTCGACTAGTGGCGGGGAGCTGTTTTTT. It specifies CASSLDSTSGGELFF.